This T cell receptor (beta chain) was recovered during a study of TIL therapy for anti-PD-1-resistant metastatic lung cancer. Study-level background: Most patients had lung adenocarcinoma; a handful of tumors were EGFR-mutant, two ALK-rearranged; half smoked currently or formerly.

This was the immunoSEQ v3 assay. Sequenced by immunoSEQ multiplex PCR; TCRdb stores in-frame clones only, minus some. The sample consists of more than 55,000 clones, 75% to 85% of them appearing once. Sample time point: pre-treatment sample, taken before nivolumab and TIL therapy. The V end was cut by 4 bases, the J end by 4 bases, with 20 bases between. The CDR3 contains 16 residues. Germline-derived CDR1 and CDR2 are SGDLS and YYNGEE. Sequences were derived from blood, sampled at baseline. The V gene is TRBV9, the J gene TRBJ1-2; a weak D match, TRBD1 (6 bases). The clonotype originates from a person between 25 and 79 years old with non-small cell lung cancer. DNA of the CDR3: TGTGCCAGCAGCTATACCCACTCGGGGGGCGGCTATGGCTACACCTTC. Translating it yields CASSYTHSGGGYGYTF.